Presented here are 17 T cell receptor beta chains from one specimen sequenced in a study of cytomegalovirus exposure and HLA in healthy donors. It was with 60 Vbeta and 13 Jbeta primers that the PCR ran. Produced via immunoSEQ multiplex PCR; TCRdb's table is partial and in-frame only. The sample comprises approximately 100,000 clones, approximately 72% of which are singletons, and roughly 9.8% rests with the top ten. The sequencing sample was made of PBMCs. The receptors shown here come from a man between 18 and 35 years old in good health and CMV-seropositive.

This clone was seen only a few times. The chain joins TRBV27 to TRBJ1-5; 8 bases line up with TRBD1. V trimming: 3 bases; J trimming: 3 bases; junction bases outside the gene matches: 4. Germline CDR1 is MNHEY and CDR2 is SMNVEV (reference sequence). The CDR3 spans 15 residues. Written as DNA, the CDR3 is TGTGCCAGCAGTTTCACAGGGGGGGCCAATCAGCCCCAGCATTTT. It translates to CASSFTGGANQPQHF.

The chain employs TRBV6-1 and TRBJ1-1; 9 positions match TRBD1. This CDR3 spans 12 amino acids. Germline CDR1 reads MNHNS; CDR2 reads SASEGT. Unmatched junction bases numbered 7, after V lost 6 bases and J lost 11 bases. The chain's CDR3 is CASRVDRGVAFF. The CDR3 DNA reads TGTGCCAGCAGAGTGGACAGGGGCGTTGCTTTCTTT.

The chain is built from TRBV5-1 and TRBJ2-7; D is unclear. V was trimmed by 2 bases and J by 5 bases, leaving 14 bases between them. The germline V gene has CDR1 SGHRS and CDR2 YFSETQ. The CDR3 is 14 residues long. Here the CDR3 reads CASSFNGGLNEQYF. In DNA, the CDR3 is TGCGCCAGCAGCTTTAACGGCGGCCTCAACGAGCAGTACTTC.

As regards this clone: The same CDR3 can be traced to other DNA sequences in this sample. The J gene is TRBJ1-5, the V gene TRBV30; 10 nucleotides line up with TRBD1. Trimming at V came to 3 bases and at J to 7 bases, leaving 6 bases not matched to a gene. The CDR3 runs 14 residues. Germline V gene lookup returns CDR1 GTSNPN and CDR2 SVGIG (reference sequence). CDR3 in DNA: TGTGCCTGGAGGGGGACAGGGGAAGGACAGCCCCAGCATTTT. Encoded protein: CAWRGTGEGQPQHF.

This chain connects TRBV11-1 to TRBJ2-1; 8 bases agree with TRBD2. The CDR3 has 14 amino acids. V dropped 5 bases and J dropped 7; count of bases not matched to a gene: 7. CDR1 and CDR2 (germline): SGHAT, FQDESV (reference sequence). DNA for the CDR3: TGTGCCAGCAGCGTGGGACTAGAGGGTAATGAGCAGTTCTTC. It specifies CASSVGLEGNEQFF.

The chain has TRBV27 and TRBJ1-1; the D is unclear. CDR1 and CDR2 (germline): MNHEY, SMNVEV (reference sequence). V was pared by 3 bases and J by 0 bases, with 5 bases between. There are 13 residues in the CDR3. The CDR3 spells CASSFNLNTEAFF. CDR3 bases: TGTGCCAGCAGTTTTAATTTGAACACTGAAGCTTTCTTT.

The V call is TRBV5-1, the J call TRBJ2-2, with D unresolved. CDR1 and CDR2 (germline): SGHRS, YFSETQ. V was pared by 0 bases and J by 4 bases, with 7 bases between. There are 14 residues in the CDR3. The CDR3 sequence is CASSLVSRTGELFF. The CDR3 nucleotides read TGCGCCAGCAGCTTGGTTTCGCGCACCGGGGAGCTGTTTTTT.

In its sample, this clone was seen a few times. V and J are TRBV6-6 and TRBJ1-6, with D perhaps TRBD1 (6 bases). Germline-derived CDR1 and CDR2 are MNHNY and SVGAGI (reference sequence). The CDR3 is 15 residues long. V gave up 2 bases and J gave up 6 bases, with 11 bases separating them. DNA for the CDR3: TGTGCCAGCAGTTACGCCACAGGGAGTAATTCACCCCTCCACTTT. Amino acids: CASSYATGSNSPLHF.

The chain combines TRBV5-1 with TRBJ2-3; 11 bases line up with TRBD2. Germline CDR1 SGHRS, CDR2 YFSETQ. The CDR3 totals 17 residues. V trimming: 0 bases; J trimming: 5 bases; junction bases outside the gene matches: 8. The CDR3 loop reads CASSLASSGGAQDTQYF. The CDR3 region has the DNA TGCGCCAGCAGCTTGGCTAGTAGCGGGGGGGCCCAAGATACGCAGTATTTT.

The V call is TRBV19, the J call TRBJ1-4, with 7 positions matching TRBD1. Trimming cost V 2 bases and J 2 bases; bases outside gene matches: 11. Germline-derived CDR1 and CDR2 are LNHDA and SQIVND (reference sequence). CDR3 length: 18 amino acids. This CDR3 reads CASSIRSPGGGTNEKLFF. In nucleotides, the CDR3 is TGTGCCAGTAGTATACGGTCACCAGGGGGTGGCACTAATGAAAAACTGTTTTTT.

This chain links TRBV19 with TRBJ2-3; D may be TRBD2 (6 bases). Trimming left V 7 bases short and J 2 bases short, with 34 bases between. This CDR3 has 21 amino acids. Germline assignment: CDR1 LNHDA and CDR2 SQIVND (reference sequence). The CDR3 spells CASTLLGPRQTGGSFTDTQYF. DNA for the CDR3: TGTGCCAGTACCCTCCTTGGCCCGAGACAGACTGGGGGGAGCTTCACAGATACGCAGTATTTT.

The genes are TRBV7-9 and TRBJ1-1; 8 nucleotides line up with TRBD1. CDR3 length: 15 amino acids. V gave up 1 base and J gave up 5 bases; unmatched junction bases: 6. CDR1 and CDR2 from the germline V gene are SEHNR and FQNEAQ (reference sequence). CDR3 sequence (DNA): TGTGCCAGCAGCTTAGACAGGGGGATAAGTACTGAAGCTTTCTTT. Protein: CASSLDRGISTEAFF.

J is TRBJ2-7 and V is TRBV16; TRBD1 matches 7 bases. The V segment lost 4 bases and the J segment 0 bases; nucleotides outside the gene matches: 3. This CDR3 has 14 residues. CDR1 and CDR2 from the germline V gene are KGHSY and FQNENV. The CDR3 spells CASSLGTVSYEQYF. The CDR3 region has the DNA TGTGCCAGCAGCCTCGGGACAGTCTCCTACGAGCAGTACTTC. The variable domain in full, completed from reference TRBV16 and TRBJ2-7, reads GEEVAQTPKHLVRGEGQKAKLYCAPIKGHSYVFWYQQVLKNEFKFLISFQNENVFDETGMPKERFSAKCLPNSPCSLEIQATKLEDSAVYFCASSLGTVSYEQYFGPGTRLTVT.

The J gene is TRBJ2-7, the V gene TRBV14; 12 bases align to TRBD1. Germline V gene data show CDR1 as SGHDN and CDR2 as FVKESK. This CDR3 has 15 amino acids. Losses at the gene ends were 0 bases for V and 7 bases for J; bases not matched to a gene: 4. DNA of the CDR3: TGTGCCAGCAGCCAAGAAAGGGACAGGGGGCCTGAGCAGTACTTC. Protein sequence: CASSQERDRGPEQYF.

The V and J genes are TRBV30 and TRBJ1-4; tentative D call: TRBD1 (5 bases). Trimming pared 0 bases from V and 7 bases from J, leaving 6 bases between. The germline CDR1 and CDR2 sequences are GTSNPN and SVGIG (reference sequence). The CDR3 spans 12 residues. CDR3 protein: CAWSVQGEKLFF. In DNA form, the CDR3 reads TGTGCCTGGAGTGTTCAGGGTGAAAAACTGTTTTTT.

V is TRBV7-2 and J is TRBJ1-3; D is undetermined. V lost 1 base to trimming and J lost 3 bases, with 10 bases between them. The V gene's germline CDR1 is SGHTA and CDR2 FQGNSA. This CDR3 has 15 residues. The CDR3 DNA is TGTGCCAGCAGCTTAGGGCCCTCGGGTGGAAACACCATATATTTT. It encodes CASSLGPSGGNTIYF.

The chain has TRBV14 and TRBJ2-2; TRBD2 matches 8 bases. V lost 0 bases to trimming and J lost 0 bases; unmatched junction nucleotides: 3. This CDR3 spans 17 amino acids. Germline V gene data show CDR1 as SGHDN and CDR2 as FVKESK. Here the CDR3 reads CASSQDPAGANTGELFF. CDR3 DNA: TGTGCCAGCAGCCAAGATCCAGCGGGGGCGAACACCGGGGAGCTGTTTTTT.